The 32 T cell receptor beta chains listed next were all sequenced from one sample in a study of blood T cells in healthy people across ages. Through a sample-barcoded 5' primer and a J-beta primer mix, a second PCR was run for roughly 7 to 12 cycles. MiXCR was run by TCRdb on the 5' RACE reads, yielding one entry per CDR3 protein. This sample has about 650,000 distinct CDR3 sequences; roughly half occur once, and the top ten carry approximately 15%. Sequenced: blood. All receptors derive from a woman of 80 years or more in good health.

As concerns this clonotype: At one end, the junction sequence differs from germline, possibly due to a read error. This chain connects TRBV7-8 to TRBJ1-2, with D possibly being TRBD1 (5 bases). This CDR3 region has 16 residues. Germline V gene lookup returns CDR1 SGHVS and CDR2 FQNEAQ. The CDR3 protein is CTSSLVLQDLNYGYTF. CDR3 nucleotides: TGTACCAGCAGCTTAGTGTTACAGGACCTCAACTATGGCTACACCTTC. The entire variable domain, with the rest obtained from reference TRBV7-8 and TRBJ1-2, is as follows: GAGVSQSPRYKVAKRGQDVALRCDPISGHVSLFWYQQALGQGPEFLTYFQNEAQLDKSGLPSDRFFAERPEGSVSTLKIQRTQQEDSAVYLCTSSLVLQDLNYGYTFGSGTRLTVV.

This clonotype was observed a few times. The J gene is TRBJ2-3, the V gene TRBV10-3; D may be TRBD1 (5 bases). Trimming took 4 bases from V and 3 from J, leaving 11 bases between them. CDR1 is ENHRY and CDR2 is SYGVKD in the germline V gene. The length of the CDR3 is 14 residues. For the CDR3, the DNA is TGTGCCATCAGTGGACAGCCAGGGACAGATACGCAGTATTTT. Protein sequence: CAISGQPGTDTQYF.

In the case of this clonotype: A much larger clone is a single base away; this may be a read error. The rearrangement uses TRBV6-6 and TRBJ2-5; D gene unclear. Trimming removed 7 bases at V and 11 bases at J, with 23 bases between. This CDR3 is 14 amino acids long. Germline V gene lookup returns CDR1 MNHNY and CDR2 SVGAGI (reference sequence). CDR3 residues: CASIDTGLVDEQYF. The CDR3 DNA reads TGTGCCAGCATAGATACCGGTCTGGTGGATGAGCAGTACTTC.

In the case of this clonotype: A read error is possible here, since a much larger clone lies one base away. The CDR3 nucleotides read TGTGCCAGCAGCTTAGTCGGGATTTACAATGAGCAGTACTTC. This codes for CASSLVGIYNEQYF. The J gene is TRBJ2-1, the V gene TRBV7-9, with a possible D match to TRBD2 (5 bases). The J call is doubtful: the DNA matches TRBJ2-7 better. From germline, CDR1 is SEHNR and CDR2 FQNEAQ (reference sequence). The CDR3 covers 14 residues.

As for this clonotype: A read error may account for a junction end that differs from germline. The DNA of the CDR3 is TGCAGTGCTAGAGCGTTGAGCGGGAGCGCCTACGGGCAGTACTTC. This sequence encodes CSARALSGSAYGQYF. The chain couples TRBV20-1 to TRBJ2-7; 8 bases are shared with TRBD2. Per germline, CDR1 DFQATT and CDR2 SNEGSKA (reference sequence). The CDR3 loop spans 15 amino acids.

This clonotype was observed many times. The J gene is TRBJ2-3, the V gene TRBV24-1, with TRBD1 matching over 7 bases. From germline, CDR1 is KGHDR and CDR2 SFDVKD. V dropped 4 bases and J dropped 5; count of bases not matched to a gene: 11. The CDR3 runs to 16 residues. CDR3: CATSEQRTGRRDTQYF. The CDR3 coding sequence is TGTGCCACCAGTGAACAACGGACAGGTCGCCGAGATACGCAGTATTTT.

Regarding this clonotype: A much larger clone differs by one base, so this may be a read error. The chain recombines TRBV5-1 with TRBJ2-3, with 11 nucleotides matching TRBD2. This CDR3 contains 16 residues. Germline CDR1 and CDR2: SGHRS and YFSETQ. V lost 1 base, J lost 6 bases, and 7 bases stayed unmatched. The CDR3 spells CASSLPASGGQDTQYF. CDR3 DNA: TGCGCCAGCAGCTTGCCCGCTAGCGGGGGGCAGGATACGCAGTATTTT.

This clonotype was counted at least ten times. The chain uses TRBV3-1 and TRBJ1-2, with 10 bases identical to TRBD1. The germline gives CDR1 LGHDT, CDR2 YNNKEL (reference sequence). The CDR3 runs to 17 residues. With 3 bases clipped from V and 4 bases from J, the junction kept 11 bases outside the gene matches. The CDR3 region has the DNA TGTGCCAGCAGCCATTGGCTATTGGGACAGGGGCCCTATGGCTACACCTTC. It codes for CASSHWLLGQGPYGYTF.

This clonotype was seen repeatedly, ten times or more. The J gene is TRBJ2-1, the V gene TRBV7-2; D may be TRBD2 (5 bases). This CDR3 is built from 15 residues. Germline V gene sequence: CDR1 SGHTA, CDR2 FQGNSA. With 5 bases removed from V and 5 bases from J, the gap between germline ends came to 16 bases. The CDR3 bases are TGTGCCAGCAGCCCCGGTTTGGGAGCCCACAATGAGCAGTTCTTC. It translates to CASSPGLGAHNEQFF.

This clonotype has ten or more counts. This chain uses TRBV2 with TRBJ2-7; 9 positions match TRBD2. CDR3 length: 17 amino acids. Germline CDR1 is SNHLY and CDR2 is FYNNEI. Germline trimming cut 8 bases from V and 3 bases from J; bases unmatched to any gene: 17. The CDR3 region is CASSSSSTIAGDYEQYF. Here the CDR3 DNA reads TGTGCCAGCTCCTCTTCCAGTACTATAGCGGGAGACTACGAGCAGTACTTC.

CDR3 nucleotide sequence: TGTGCCAGCAGTCTCCAGGCTAGCGGATTATCCTACGAGCAGTACTTC. Protein sequence: CASSLQASGLSYEQYF. This sequence joins TRBV28 and TRBJ2-7, with 7 positions matching TRBD2. Trimming took 5 bases from V and 1 from J; bases not matched to a gene: 11. The CDR3 length is 16 residues. Germline V CDR1 and CDR2: MDHEN, SYDVKM.

The chain couples TRBV6-5 to TRBJ2-5; 7 bases fit TRBD1. Germline V gene sequence: CDR1 MNHEY, CDR2 SVGAGI. Unmatched junction bases numbered 4, after V lost 6 bases and J lost 3 bases. The CDR3 runs to 13 residues. The CDR3 here is CASSRGTEETQYF. The CDR3 DNA is TGTGCCAGCAGCCGTGGGACAGAAGAGACCCAGTACTTC.

This clonotype occurred once. The genes are TRBV4-3 and TRBJ1-2, with TRBD1 matching over 9 bases. The length of the CDR3 is 16 residues. V lost 0 bases and J lost 4; bases outside the gene matches: 6. Germline V CDR1 and CDR2: LGHNA, YSLEER. The CDR3 nucleotides are TGCGCCAGCAGCCAAGAAGGGGGACAGGGTCGCTATGGCTACACCTTC. It yields the protein CASSQEGGQGRYGYTF.

This clonotype was observed a few times. The rearrangement links TRBV5-1 to TRBJ2-4, with 14 bases fitting TRBD2. This CDR3 spans 21 amino acids. CDR1 is SGHRS, CDR2 YFSETQ, per germline. V was pared by 3 bases and J by 0 bases, with 14 bases of the junction left unmatched. The CDR3 DNA is TGCGCCAGCAGCTCCTCGCTCCAGACTAGCGGGAGGGCCGAAGCCAAAAACATTCAGTACTTC. Protein sequence: CASSSSLQTSGRAEAKNIQYF.

This sequence joins TRBV10-3 and TRBJ2-3, with TRBD2 identical over 9 bases. The junction had 6 bases not matched to a gene; V was cut back by 4 bases and J by 4 bases. Germline loops: CDR1 ENHRY, CDR2 SYGVKD. The CDR3 spans 15 residues. The CDR3 loop reads CAISAASGNADTQYF. CDR3 bases: TGTGCCATCAGTGCCGCTAGCGGGAATGCAGATACGCAGTATTTT.

J is TRBJ1-6 and V is TRBV12-3 or TRBV12-4; the match to TRBD1 covers 8 bases. Trimming removed 6 bases from V and 4 bases from J; junction bases left unmatched: 8. The CDR3 is 16 residues long. CDR3 in DNA: TGTGCCAGCAGCTCCCTCGGGACAGGATATAATTCACCCCTCCACTTT. It yields the protein CASSSLGTGYNSPLHF.

This sequence joins TRBV28 and TRBJ2-3, with TRBD2 matching over 7 bases. V lost 6 bases and J lost 6; bases outside the gene matches: 12. CDR3 length equals 15 residues. Germline loops: CDR1 MDHEN, CDR2 SYDVKM. The CDR3 loop reads CASRRASGRGDTQYF. CDR3 coding DNA: TGTGCCAGCAGAAGGGCTAGCGGACGTGGGGATACGCAGTATTTT.

The V gene is TRBV7-9, the J gene TRBJ1-6; D gene uncertain. Germline V gene lookup returns CDR1 SEHNR and CDR2 FQNEAQ (reference sequence). This CDR3 spans 13 amino acids. The ends were cut back, 1 base at V and 14 bases at J, with 12 bases in the middle. CDR3 loop: CASSLGLRNTLHF. In DNA form, the CDR3 reads TGTGCCAGCAGCTTAGGATTGCGTAACACCCTCCACTTT.

The table lists this clonotype with many counts. The V call is TRBV20-1, the J call TRBJ2-4; D is uncertain. CDR3 size: 15 residues. V shed 3 bases and J shed 0 bases, with 12 bases lying between them. Germline V gene sequence: CDR1 DFQATT, CDR2 SNEGSKA (reference sequence). CDR3 sequence reads: CSASPNGGAKNIQYF. In DNA, the CDR3 is TGCAGTGCTAGCCCCAACGGCGGAGCCAAAAACATTCAGTACTTC.

V usage is TRBV20-1 and J usage is TRBJ2-5, with 12 nucleotides matching TRBD2. V shed 5 bases, J shed 2 bases, and the junction held 3 bases outside the gene matches. From germline, CDR1 is DFQATT and CDR2 SNEGSKA (reference sequence). This CDR3 comprises 14 residues. CDR3 loop: CSASSGGGQETQYF. Here the CDR3 DNA reads TGCAGTGCTTCTAGCGGGGGGGGTCAAGAGACCCAGTACTTC.

This clonotype appeared many times. The chain links TRBV7-2 to TRBJ1-2, with D possibly matching TRBD1 (6 bases). V lost 1 base to trimming and J lost 4 bases, with 13 bases between them. This CDR3 is built from 15 residues. Germline-derived CDR1 and CDR2 are SGHTA and FQGNSA. The CDR3 coding sequence is TGTGCCAGCAGCTTAGAAGTCGGGGGCTCCTATGGCTACACCTTC. It yields the protein CASSLEVGGSYGYTF.

This clonotype was detected a few times. V is TRBV27 and J is TRBJ2-7; 7 positions agree with TRBD2. Germline V lookup: CDR1 MNHEY, CDR2 SMNVEV (reference sequence). The CDR3 length is 14 residues. V shed 3 bases, J shed 2 bases, and the junction held 4 bases outside the gene matches. The CDR3 sequence: CASSLASGAYEQYF. CDR3 bases: TGTGCCAGCAGTTTGGCTAGCGGAGCCTACGAGCAGTACTTC.

J is TRBJ2-4 and V is TRBV6-6; tentative D call: TRBD2 (6 bases). Germline V gives CDR1 MNHNY, CDR2 SVGAGI (reference sequence). The CDR3 sequence is 14 residues long. Trimming cost V 7 bases and J 3 bases, with 13 bases left between them. The DNA for the CDR3 is TGTGCCAGCATGACGGGGGTCGGCAAAAACATTCAGTACTTC. This encodes CASMTGVGKNIQYF.

The gene calls are TRBV11-2 and TRBJ2-1; 9 bases are a match to TRBD2. The J segment lost 9 bases and the V segment lost 1 base, leaving 19 bases of the junction unmatched. Germline CDR1 SGHAT, CDR2 FQNNGV. The CDR3 has 19 amino acids. CDR3 nucleotide sequence: TGTGCCAGCAGCTTAGTGGATCTCCAGGGGACTAGCCAAGGGGGTGAGCAGTTCTTC. It is translated as CASSLVDLQGTSQGGEQFF.

This clonotype was seen many times. This chain uses TRBV29-1 with TRBJ2-5; 12 nucleotides align to TRBD1. Germline trimming cut 1 base from V and 0 bases from J; bases unmatched to any gene: 0. Germline CDR1 and CDR2: SQVTM and ANQGSEA. This CDR3 is built from 15 residues. The CDR3 nucleotides are TGCAGCGTTGAAGGGGACAGGGGGCACCAAGAGACCCAGTACTTC. It codes for CSVEGDRGHQETQYF.

Concerning this clonotype: A single base separates this from a much larger clone, so it may be a read error. The chain recombines TRBV6-6 with TRBJ2-1, with 10 bases identical to TRBD1. The trim removed 6 bases at V and 9 bases at J, leaving 2 bases unmatched. Germline V lookup: CDR1 MNHNY, CDR2 SVGAGI (reference sequence). The length of the CDR3 is 12 residues. CDR3 in DNA: TGTGCCAGCAGAGGACAGGGGGGTGAGCAGTTCTTC. It codes for CASRGQGGEQFF.

V and J are TRBV9 and TRBJ1-2; D gene ambiguous. The CDR3 totals 12 residues. The V gene's germline CDR1 is SGDLS and CDR2 YYNGEE. Deletions cut 2 bases from V and 6 bases from J, with 8 bases between. The CDR3 bases are TGTGCCAGCAGCGTCCCCCCGGATGGCTACACCTTC. Its translation: CASSVPPDGYTF.

With respect to this clonotype: A junction end diverges from the germline sequence, so it may reflect a read error. CDR3 coding DNA: TGTGCCAGCAGCGGGGGCTCTGGCTACACTTTC. Amino acid sequence: CASSGGSGYTF. This chain links TRBV25-1 with TRBJ1-2, with D tentatively TRBD1 (6 bases). Germline lookup yields CDR1 MGHDK and CDR2 SYGVNS. The CDR3 sequence is 11 residues long.

The genes are TRBV3-1 and TRBJ1-2; unclear D gene. CDR3 length: 13 residues. V was pared by 3 bases and J by 7 bases, with 12 bases between. Germline V gene sequence: CDR1 LGHDT, CDR2 YNNKEL (reference sequence). The CDR3 region has the DNA TGTGCCAGCAGCCAGTCTGGAGTCAGTGGCTACACCTTC. Its translation is CASSQSGVSGYTF.

The chain uses TRBV27 and TRBJ2-5, with 7 bases that match TRBD1. The V gene end was trimmed by 5 bases and the J gene end by 0 bases; junction bases not matched to a gene: 9. The CDR3 contains 16 residues. Germline V lookup: CDR1 MNHEY, CDR2 SMNVEV (reference sequence). CDR3 bases: TGTGCCAGCAGTGAATTTCCGGGACAGTACCAAGAGACCCAGTACTTC. The encoded protein is CASSEFPGQYQETQYF.

This clonotype has ten or more counts. V usage is TRBV30 and J usage is TRBJ2-1; perhaps TRBD2 as D (6 bases). The V end lost 0 bases, the J end lost 5 bases, and 8 bases lay between the germline ends. The CDR3 is made up of 13 amino acids. In germline, CDR1 is GTSNPN, CDR2 SVGIG (reference sequence). This CDR3 reads CAWSVGGNNEQFF. As DNA, the CDR3 is TGTGCCTGGAGTGTCGGGGGAAACAATGAGCAGTTCTTC.

The chain is built from TRBV5-1 and TRBJ2-4; D call uncertain. From germline, CDR1 is SGHRS and CDR2 YFSETQ. There are 16 residues in the CDR3. V shed 0 bases and J shed 3 bases, with 13 bases lying between them. The CDR3 bases are TGCGCCAGCAGCTTGGGTGCCAGGCAGAACAAAAACATTCAGTACTTC. This codes for CASSLGARQNKNIQYF.